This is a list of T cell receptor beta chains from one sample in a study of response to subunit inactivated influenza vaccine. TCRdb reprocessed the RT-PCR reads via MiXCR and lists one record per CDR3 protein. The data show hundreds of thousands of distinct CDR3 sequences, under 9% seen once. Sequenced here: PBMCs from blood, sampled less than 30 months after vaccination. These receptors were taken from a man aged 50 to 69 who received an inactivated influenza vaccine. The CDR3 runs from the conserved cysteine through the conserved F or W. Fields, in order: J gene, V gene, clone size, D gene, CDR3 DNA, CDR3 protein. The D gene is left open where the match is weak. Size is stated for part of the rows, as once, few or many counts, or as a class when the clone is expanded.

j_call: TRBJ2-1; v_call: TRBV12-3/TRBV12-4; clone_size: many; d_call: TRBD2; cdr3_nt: TGTGCCAGCATCCGTAGCGGGGGGGTTTCCAATGAGCAGTTCTTC; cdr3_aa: CASIRSGGVSNEQFF
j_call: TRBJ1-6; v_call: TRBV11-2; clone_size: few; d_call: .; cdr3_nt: TGTGCCAGCAGCTTAGCCTGGGGGGGGGATTCACCCCTCCACTTT; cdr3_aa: CASSLAWGGDSPLHF
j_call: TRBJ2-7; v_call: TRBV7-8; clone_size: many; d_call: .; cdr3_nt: TGTGCCAGCAGCTTAGGAGCCGTACGCTACGAGCAGTACTTC; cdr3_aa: CASSLGAVRYEQYF
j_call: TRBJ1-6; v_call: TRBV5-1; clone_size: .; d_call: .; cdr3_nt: TGCGCCAGCAGCCCCGGGACAAGGGATTCACCCCTCCACTTT; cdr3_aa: CASSPGTRDSPLHF
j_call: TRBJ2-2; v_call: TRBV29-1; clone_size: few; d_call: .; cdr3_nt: TGCAGCGTTATTACAGGGTGGGCGAACACCGGGGAGCTGTTTTTT; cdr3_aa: CSVITGWANTGELFF
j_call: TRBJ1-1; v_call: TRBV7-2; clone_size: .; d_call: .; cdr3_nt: TGTGCCAGCAGCTTAGCGGTCAGGCTGATGAACACTGAAGCTTTCTTT; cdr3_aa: CASSLAVRLMNTEAFF
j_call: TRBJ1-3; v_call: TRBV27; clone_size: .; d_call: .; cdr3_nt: TGTGCCAGCTACCTAATGTGGGGTTCTGGAAACACCATATATTTT; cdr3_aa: CASYLMWGSGNTIYF
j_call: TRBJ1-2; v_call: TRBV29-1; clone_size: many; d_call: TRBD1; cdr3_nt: TGCAGCGTTGATGAGCAGGGGGCGGGGGGCTACACCTTC; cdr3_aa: CSVDEQGAGGYTF
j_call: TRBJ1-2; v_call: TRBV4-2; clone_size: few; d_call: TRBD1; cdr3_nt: TGTGCCAGCAGCCAGGCGGAGGGGGCCTCGAACTATGGCTACACCTTC; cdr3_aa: CASSQAEGASNYGYTF
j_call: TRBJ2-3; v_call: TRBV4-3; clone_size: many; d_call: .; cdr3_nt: TGCGCCAGCAGCCTAAGATACCGCACAGATACGCAGTATTTT; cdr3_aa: CASSLRYRTDTQYF
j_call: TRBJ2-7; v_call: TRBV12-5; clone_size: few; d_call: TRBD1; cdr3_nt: TGTGCTAGTGGTCCAGGAAATAGGACAGGGCACGACGAGCAGTACTTC; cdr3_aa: CASGPGNRTGHDEQYF
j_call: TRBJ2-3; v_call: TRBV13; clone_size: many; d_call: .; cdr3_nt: TGTGCCAGCAGCTTTACCTCTTCACTTGGAGATACGCAGTATTTT; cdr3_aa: CASSFTSSLGDTQYF
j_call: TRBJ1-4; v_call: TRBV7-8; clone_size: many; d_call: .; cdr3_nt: TGTGCCAGCAGCTACAGGCTGAAAGGAAAACTGTTTTTT; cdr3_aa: CASSYRLKGKLFF
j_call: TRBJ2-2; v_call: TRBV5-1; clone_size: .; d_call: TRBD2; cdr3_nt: TGCGCCAGCAGCTTCCGAACAGCGGGGTCCCCCGGGGAGCTGTTTTTT; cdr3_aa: CASSFRTAGSPGELFF
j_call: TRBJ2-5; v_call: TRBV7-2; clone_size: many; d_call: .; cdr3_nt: TGTGCCAGCAGCTCCATGGGCGGCCAAGAGACCCAGTACTTC; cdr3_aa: CASSSMGGQETQYF
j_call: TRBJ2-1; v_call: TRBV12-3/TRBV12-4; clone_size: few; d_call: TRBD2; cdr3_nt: TGTGCCAGCAGTTTCAGACTAGCGGGAAGTGAGCAGTTCTTC; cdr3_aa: CASSFRLAGSEQFF
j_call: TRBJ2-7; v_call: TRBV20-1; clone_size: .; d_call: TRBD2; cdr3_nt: TGCAGTGCAGTCACCGGGACTAACAACTACGAGCAGTACTTC; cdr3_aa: CSAVTGTNNYEQYF
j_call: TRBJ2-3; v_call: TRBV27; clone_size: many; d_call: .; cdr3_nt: TGTGCCAGCACCCCTCTAGGGGGGGCAAGAGATACGCAGTATTTT; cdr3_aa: CASTPLGGARDTQYF
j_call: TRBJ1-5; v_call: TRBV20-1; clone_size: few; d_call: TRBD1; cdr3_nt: TGCAGTGCAGCACAGGGGAATCAGCCCCAGCATTTT; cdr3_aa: CSAAQGNQPQHF
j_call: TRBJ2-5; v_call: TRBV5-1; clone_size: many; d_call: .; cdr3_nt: TGCGCCAGCAGCAAGGGGGAGTTACAAGAGACCCAGTACTTC; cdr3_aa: CASSKGELQETQYF
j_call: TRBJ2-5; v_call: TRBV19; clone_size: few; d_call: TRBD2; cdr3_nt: TGTGCCAGTAGTATGAGGACTAGCGGCATACAAGAGACCCAGTACTTC; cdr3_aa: CASSMRTSGIQETQYF
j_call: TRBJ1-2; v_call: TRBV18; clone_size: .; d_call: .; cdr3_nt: TGTGCCAGCTCACCAACTTTACTGTTAAAGTATGGCTACACCTTC; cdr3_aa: CASSPTLLLKYGYTF
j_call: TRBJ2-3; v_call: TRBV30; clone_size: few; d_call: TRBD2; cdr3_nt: TGTGCCTGGAGTGCTGATAGCGGGGTGAACACAGATACGCAGTATTTT; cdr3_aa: CAWSADSGVNTDTQYF
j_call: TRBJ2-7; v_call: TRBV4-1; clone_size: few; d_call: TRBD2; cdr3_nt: TGCGCCAGCAGCCGAGGACTAGCGGGGGACTCCTACGAGCAGTACTTC; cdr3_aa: CASSRGLAGDSYEQYF
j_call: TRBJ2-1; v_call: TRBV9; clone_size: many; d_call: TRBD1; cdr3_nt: TGTGCCAGCAGCGTAGGTGCGGGACAGGGGCAATACAATGAGCAGTTCTTC; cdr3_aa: CASSVGAGQGQYNEQFF
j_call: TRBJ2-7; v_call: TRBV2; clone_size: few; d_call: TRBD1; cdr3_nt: TGTGCCAGCAGGGAACGGACAGGGGGTTACTCCTACGAGCAGTACTTC; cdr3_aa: CASRERTGGYSYEQYF
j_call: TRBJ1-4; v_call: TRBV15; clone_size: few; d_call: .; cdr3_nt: TGTGCCACCAGCAGAGGGCAGGGCCGGGAAAAACTGTTTTTT; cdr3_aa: CATSRGQGREKLFF
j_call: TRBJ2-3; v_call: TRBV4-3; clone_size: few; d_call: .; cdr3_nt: TGCGCCAGCAGCCAAGAGGCAGTAGGCGGGGTTACGCAGTATTTT; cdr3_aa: CASSQEAVGGVTQYF
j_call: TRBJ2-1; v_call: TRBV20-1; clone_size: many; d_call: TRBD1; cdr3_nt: TGCAGTGCCGGACAGGGTCATGAGCAGTTCTTC; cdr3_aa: CSAGQGHEQFF
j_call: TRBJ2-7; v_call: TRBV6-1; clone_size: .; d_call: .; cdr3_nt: TGTGCCAGCAGTAGACAGCCAAGCTCCTACGAGCAGTACTTC; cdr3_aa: CASSRQPSSYEQYF
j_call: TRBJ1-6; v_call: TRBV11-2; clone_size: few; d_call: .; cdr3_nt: TGTGCCAGCAGCCGTGATTTGCCGGGACGGTATAATTCACCCCTCCACTTT; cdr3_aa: CASSRDLPGRYNSPLHF
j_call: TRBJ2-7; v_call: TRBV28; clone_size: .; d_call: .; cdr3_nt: TGTGCCAGCAGTTTGACCCCGCGCGTCTATCAGCAGTACTTC; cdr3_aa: CASSLTPRVYQQYF
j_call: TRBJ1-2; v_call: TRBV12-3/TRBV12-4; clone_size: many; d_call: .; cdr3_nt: TGTGCCAGCAGCCCTTTTACAGTTAACTATGGCTACACCTTC; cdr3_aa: CASSPFTVNYGYTF
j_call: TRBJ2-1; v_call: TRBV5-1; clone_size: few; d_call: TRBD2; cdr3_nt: TGCGCCAGCAGCTTGGATCCCGGGAGGAATGAGCAGTTCTTC; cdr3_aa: CASSLDPGRNEQFF
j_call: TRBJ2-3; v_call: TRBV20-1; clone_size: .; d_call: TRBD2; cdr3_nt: TGCAGTGCAAGACTAGCGGGAGGGAGCACAGATACGCAGTATTTT; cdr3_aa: CSARLAGGSTDTQYF
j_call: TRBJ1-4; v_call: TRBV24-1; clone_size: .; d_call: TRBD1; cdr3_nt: TGTGCCACCAGTGACGGGACCCGAGGACAGGGGGCCGATTTTGAAAAACTGTTTTTT; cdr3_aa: CATSDGTRGQGADFEKLFF
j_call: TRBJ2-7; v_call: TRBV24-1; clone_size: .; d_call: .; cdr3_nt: TGTGCCACCAGTGATTTGAACGACGAGCAGTACTTC; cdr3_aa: CATSDLNDEQYF
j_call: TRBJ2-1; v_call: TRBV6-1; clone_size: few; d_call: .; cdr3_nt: TGTGCCAGCAGCCTGGATGGCGGTGTATCCTACAATGAGCAGTTCTTC; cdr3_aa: CASSLDGGVSYNEQFF
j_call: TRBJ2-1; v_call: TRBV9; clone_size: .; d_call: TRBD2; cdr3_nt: TGTGCCAGCAGCGTTAGCGGGAGAGGGGGCAATGAGCAGTTCTTC; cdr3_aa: CASSVSGRGGNEQFF
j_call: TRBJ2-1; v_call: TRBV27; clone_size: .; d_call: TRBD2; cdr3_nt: TGTGCCAGCAGTTTTAGCGGGAGGGCCTCCTACAATGAGCAGTTCTTC; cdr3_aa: CASSFSGRASYNEQFF
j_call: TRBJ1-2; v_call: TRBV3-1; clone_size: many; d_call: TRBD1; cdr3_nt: TGTGCCAGCAGCGCCCGACAGGGGGCTTCCGGCTACACCTTC; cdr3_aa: CASSARQGASGYTF
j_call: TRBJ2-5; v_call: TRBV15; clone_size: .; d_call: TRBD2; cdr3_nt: TGTGCCACCAGCAGAGGTGGCGAGGAGCGGGGGTACTTC; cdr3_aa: CATSRGGEERGYF
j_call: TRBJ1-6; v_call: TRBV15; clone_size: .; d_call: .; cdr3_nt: TGTGCCACCAGCAGAGTAACAGGGAGCGATTCACCCCTCCACTTT; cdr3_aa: CATSRVTGSDSPLHF
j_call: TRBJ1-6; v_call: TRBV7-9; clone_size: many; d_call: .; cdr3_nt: TGTGCCAGCAGCTTCGGGATACGGAATTCACCCCTCCACTTT; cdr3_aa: CASSFGIRNSPLHF
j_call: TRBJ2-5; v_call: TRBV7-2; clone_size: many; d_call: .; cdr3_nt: TGTGCCAGCAGCTTAGTAGGCAGTTACCAAGAGACCCAGTACTTC; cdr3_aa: CASSLVGSYQETQYF
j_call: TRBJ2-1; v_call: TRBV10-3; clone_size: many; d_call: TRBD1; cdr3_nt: TGTGCCATCAGTGGGACAGGGCGAATGTCCAATGAGCAGTTCTTC; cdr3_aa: CAISGTGRMSNEQFF
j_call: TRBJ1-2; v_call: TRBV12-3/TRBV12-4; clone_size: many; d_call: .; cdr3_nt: TGTGCCAGCAGCTTTATAGACAGCGCCTATGGCTACACCTTC; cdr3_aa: CASSFIDSAYGYTF
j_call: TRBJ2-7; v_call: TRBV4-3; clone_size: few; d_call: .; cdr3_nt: TGCGCCAGCAGCCAGCAAACAACAGTTCCCTACGAGCAGTACTTC; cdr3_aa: CASSQQTTVPYEQYF
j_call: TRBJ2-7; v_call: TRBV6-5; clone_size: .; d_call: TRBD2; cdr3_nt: TGTGCCAGTAAGTTAGCGGGAGGGACCTACGAGCAGTACTTC; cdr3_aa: CASKLAGGTYEQYF
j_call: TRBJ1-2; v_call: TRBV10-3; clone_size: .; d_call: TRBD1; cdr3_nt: TGTGCCATCAGTGCCGAGGACAGGGGGCCTGGGGGCTACACCTTC; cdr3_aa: CAISAEDRGPGGYTF
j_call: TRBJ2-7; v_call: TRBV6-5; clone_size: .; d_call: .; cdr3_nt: TGTGCCAGCAGCCCCTCGACGGGAAAGCAGTACTTC; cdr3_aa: CASSPSTGKQYF
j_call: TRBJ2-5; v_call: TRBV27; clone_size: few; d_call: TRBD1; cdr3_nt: TGTGCCAGCAGTTCCTTGACAGGGGAGGAGACCCAGTACTTC; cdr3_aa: CASSSLTGEETQYF
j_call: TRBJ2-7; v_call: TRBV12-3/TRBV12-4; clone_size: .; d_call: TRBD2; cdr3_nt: TGTGCCAGCAGTTTAGAAGGTAGCGGGAGGCCCCACGAGCAGTACTTC; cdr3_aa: CASSLEGSGRPHEQYF
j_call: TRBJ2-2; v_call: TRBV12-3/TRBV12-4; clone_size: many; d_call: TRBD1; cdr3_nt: TGTGCCAACCGACAGGGTGGCGGGGAGCTGTTTTTT; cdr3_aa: CANRQGGGELFF
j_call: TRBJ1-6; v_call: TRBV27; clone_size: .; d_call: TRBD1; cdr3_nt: TGTGCCAGCAGTTTGCCCAAGACAGGGGGCTATAATTCACCCCTCCACTTT; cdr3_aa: CASSLPKTGGYNSPLHF
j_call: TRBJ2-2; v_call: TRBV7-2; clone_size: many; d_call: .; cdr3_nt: TGTGCCAGCAGCTTAGGACCCGCAGGGGCAACCGGGGAGCTGTTTTTT; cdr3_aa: CASSLGPAGATGELFF
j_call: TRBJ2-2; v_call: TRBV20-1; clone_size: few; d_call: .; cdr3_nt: TGCAGTGCTAGAAGGGGTACCACCGGGGAGCTGTTTTTT; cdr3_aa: CSARRGTTGELFF
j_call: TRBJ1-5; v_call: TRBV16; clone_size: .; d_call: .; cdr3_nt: TGTGCCAGCAGCCAACGGGGAGCCTATAGCAATCAGCCCCAGCATTTT; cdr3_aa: CASSQRGAYSNQPQHF
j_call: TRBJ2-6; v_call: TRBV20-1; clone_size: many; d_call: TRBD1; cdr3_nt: TGCAGTGCTAGAGGTCGACAGGGCGACTCTGGGGCCAACGTCCTGACTTTC; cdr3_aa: CSARGRQGDSGANVLTF